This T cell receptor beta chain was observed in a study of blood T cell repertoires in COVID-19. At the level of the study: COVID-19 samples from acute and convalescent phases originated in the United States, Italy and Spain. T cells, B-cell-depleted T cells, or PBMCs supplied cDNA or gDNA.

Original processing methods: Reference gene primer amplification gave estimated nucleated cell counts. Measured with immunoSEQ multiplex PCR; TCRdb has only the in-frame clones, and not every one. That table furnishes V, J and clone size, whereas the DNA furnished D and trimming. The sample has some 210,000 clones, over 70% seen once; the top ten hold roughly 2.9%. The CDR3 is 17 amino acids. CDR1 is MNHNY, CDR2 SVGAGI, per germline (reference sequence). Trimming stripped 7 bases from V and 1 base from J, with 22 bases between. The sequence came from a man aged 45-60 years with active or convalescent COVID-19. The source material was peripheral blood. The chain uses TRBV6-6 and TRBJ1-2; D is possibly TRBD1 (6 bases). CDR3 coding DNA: TGTGCCAGCACTCGACTTGGGTCACAGGGAGTTAACTATGGCTACACCTTC. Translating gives CASTRLGSQGVNYGYTF.